This entry is about one T cell receptor beta chain. Assay used: immunoSEQ multiplex PCR; TCRdb lists only in-frame clones, some missing. The sample has 15,000 to 20,000 clones; approximately 80% are singletons. The data were obtained in a study of technical replicates of blood from several donors. J was trimmed by 7 bases and V by 8 bases; bases with no gene match: 10. The CDR3 totals 14 residues. In germline, CDR1 is SEHNR, CDR2 FQNEAQ (reference sequence). The TCR was taken from a human donor in good health. The chain joins TRBV7-9 to TRBJ2-5, with TRBD2 matching over 10 bases. Sequenced: PBMCs. The CDR3 region is CASDSSGSRGTQYF. CDR3 sequence (DNA): TGTGCCAGCGACTCTAGCGGGAGTCGCGGGACCCAGTACTTC.